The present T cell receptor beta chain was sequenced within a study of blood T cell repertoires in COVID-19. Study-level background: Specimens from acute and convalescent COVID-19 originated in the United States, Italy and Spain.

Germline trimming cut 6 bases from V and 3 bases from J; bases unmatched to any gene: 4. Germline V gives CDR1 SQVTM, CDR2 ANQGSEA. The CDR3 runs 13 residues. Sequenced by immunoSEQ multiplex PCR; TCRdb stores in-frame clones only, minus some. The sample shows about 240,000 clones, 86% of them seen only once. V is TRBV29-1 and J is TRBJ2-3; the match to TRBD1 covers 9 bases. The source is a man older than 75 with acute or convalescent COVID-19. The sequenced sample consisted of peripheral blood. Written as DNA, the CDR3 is TGCAGCGTCGGACAGGGGCAGACAGATACGCAGTATTTT. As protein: CSVGQGQTDTQYF.